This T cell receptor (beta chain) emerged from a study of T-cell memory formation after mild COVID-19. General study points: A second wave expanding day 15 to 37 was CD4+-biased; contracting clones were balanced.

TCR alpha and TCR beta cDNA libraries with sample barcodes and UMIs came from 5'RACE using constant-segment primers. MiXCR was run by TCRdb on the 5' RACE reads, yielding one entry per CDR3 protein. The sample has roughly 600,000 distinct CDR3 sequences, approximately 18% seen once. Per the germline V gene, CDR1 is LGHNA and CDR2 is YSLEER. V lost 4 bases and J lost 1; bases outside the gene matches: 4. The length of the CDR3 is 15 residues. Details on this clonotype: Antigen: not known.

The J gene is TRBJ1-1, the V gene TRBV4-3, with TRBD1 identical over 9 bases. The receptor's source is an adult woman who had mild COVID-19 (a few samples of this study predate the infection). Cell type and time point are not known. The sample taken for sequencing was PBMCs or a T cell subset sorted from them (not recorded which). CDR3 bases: TGCGCCAGCAGCCCAGGGGACAGGGCGAACACTGAAGCTTTCTTT. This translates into CASSPGDRANTEAFF.